This is a list of T cell receptor beta chains from one sample in a study of STAT3 mutations in large granular lymphocyte leukemia. Sequenced by immunoSEQ multiplex PCR; TCRdb stores in-frame clones only, minus some. The sample consists of some 2,000 clones, roughly 60% of them appearing once. Sequencing was carried out using peripheral blood mononuclear cells. Receptors originate from a man aged 45-65 years with T-cell large granular lymphocyte leukemia. Some clones in this sample may be carry-over from other donors' samples. Both conserved end residues are part of each CDR3. The order of the fields is clone size, V gene, D gene, J gene, CDR3 length, CDR3 DNA, CDR3 protein. D genes are given only for firm matches. For some rows the clone size is stated as once, few or many, or as a class when expanded; others skip it.

>.|TRBV7-9|TRBD2|TRBJ2-4|16
TGTGCCAGCAGCTTTCTCGAGCGGGAGGGCAAAAACATTCAGTACTTC
CASSFLEREGKNIQYF
>.|TRBV6-5|.|TRBJ1-6|15
TGTGCCAGCAGTTACTCTGGCAGTTATAATTCACCCCTCCACTTT
CASSYSGSYNSPLHF
>.|TRBV9|TRBD1|TRBJ2-1|14
TGTGCCAGCAGCGGGGGTGACAGGGGAAATGAGCAGTTCTTC
CASSGGDRGNEQFF
>.|TRBV5-8|.|TRBJ1-5|16
TGTGCCAGCAGCGGGGGACTCGCTCTTACGGTGCAGCCCCAGCATTTT
CASSGGLALTVQPQHF
>.|TRBV5-1|.|TRBJ2-3|16
TGCGCCAGCAGCTTGTCAGGGACGCCTAGCACAGATACGCAGTATTTT
CASSLSGTPSTDTQYF
>few|TRBV4-2|.|TRBJ2-3|16
TGTGCCAGCAGCCGAGAGACTAGTTCTTGGGGTGATACGCAGTATTTT
CASSRETSSWGDTQYF
>.|TRBV4-1|TRBD1|TRBJ2-1|15
TGCGCCAGCAGCCCTGGACAGGGCTCCTACAATGAGCAGTTCTTC
CASSPGQGSYNEQFF
>.|TRBV5-1|.|TRBJ1-2|14
TGCGCCAGCAGCGCGGGGGTAACTAACTATGGCTACACCTTC
CASSAGVTNYGYTF
>.|TRBV6-5|TRBD1|TRBJ1-4|13
TGTGCCAGCAGTTCCTACAGGGGCGGTAAACTGTTTTTT
CASSSYRGGKLFF
>few|TRBV13|.|TRBJ1-6|15
TGTGCCAGCAGCTACGCTAGCCGGGGGGATTCACCCCTCCACTTT
CASSYASRGDSPLHF
>.|TRBV27|TRBD2|TRBJ2-1|15
TGTGCCAGCAGTCCGGGACTAGCGAGCGTAAATGAGCAGTTCTTC
CASSPGLASVNEQFF
>once|TRBV5-4|TRBD2|TRBJ2-1|13
TGTGCCACTGTAGCGGGAGGTTTCAATGAGCAGTTCTTC
CATVAGGFNEQFF
>.|TRBV30|.|TRBJ1-2|12
TGTGCCTGGAGTGTGTCGGTGGTCGGCTACACCTTC
CAWSVSVVGYTF
>.|TRBV30|.|TRBJ2-7|13
TGTGCGCACTCCCTAGGGGGGCCCTACGAGCAGTACTTC
CAHSLGGPYEQYF
>.|TRBV7-6|.|TRBJ2-7|13
TGTGCCAGCAGCTTAACTTCCAGCTACGAGCAGTACTTC
CASSLTSSYEQYF
>.|TRBV6-5|TRBD2|TRBJ2-7|14
TGTGCCAGCAGTTTCAGCGGGAGGGCGGGTGAGCAGTACTTC
CASSFSGRAGEQYF
>.|TRBV30|.|TRBJ1-5|17
TGTGCCTGGAGTGCAATTGCTGGAAGGGGACGGAATCAGCCCCAGCATTTT
CAWSAIAGRGRNQPQHF
>.|TRBV6-5|TRBD1|TRBJ2-7|14
TGTGCCAGCAGTTCCGGGACAGGGGGCTACGAGCAGTACTTC
CASSSGTGGYEQYF
>medium-sized|TRBV4-3|.|TRBJ1-1|13
TGCGCCAGCAGCCACGAACCGAACACTGAAGCTTTCTTT
CASSHEPNTEAFF
>.|TRBV30|.|TRBJ1-6|14
TGTGCCTGGAGTGTAGGGACCCCCAATTCACCCCTCCACTTT
CAWSVGTPNSPLHF
>.|TRBV5-1|TRBD1|TRBJ2-7|14
TGCGCCAGCAGCACAGGACAGGTCCCCTACGAGCAGTACTTC
CASSTGQVPYEQYF
>few|TRBV9|.|TRBJ1-2|13
TGTGCCAGCAGCCTAGACAGTATTGGTGGCTACACCTTC
CASSLDSIGGYTF
>.|TRBV27|TRBD2|TRBJ2-7|15
TGTGCCAGCAGCCCTAGCGGGGGGCCCACCTACGAGCAGTACTTC
CASSPSGGPTYEQYF
>.|TRBV4-3|.|TRBJ2-5|14
TGCGCCAGCAGCCAAGGGGGGCATGGAGAGACCCAGTACTTC
CASSQGGHGETQYF